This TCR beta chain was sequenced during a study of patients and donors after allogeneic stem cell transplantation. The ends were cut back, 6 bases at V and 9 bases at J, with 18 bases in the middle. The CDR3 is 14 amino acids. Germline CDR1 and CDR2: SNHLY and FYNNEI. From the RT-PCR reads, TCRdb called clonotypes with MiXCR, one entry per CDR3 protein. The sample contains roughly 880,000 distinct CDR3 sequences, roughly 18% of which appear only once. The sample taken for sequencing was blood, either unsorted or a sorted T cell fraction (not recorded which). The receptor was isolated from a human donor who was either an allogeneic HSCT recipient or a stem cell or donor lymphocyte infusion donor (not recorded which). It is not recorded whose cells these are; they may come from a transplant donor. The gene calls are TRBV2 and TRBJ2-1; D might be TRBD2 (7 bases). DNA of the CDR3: TGTGCCAGCAGCGGGGGGCCCCCGAGCGGTGAGCAGTTCTTC. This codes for CASSGGPPSGEQFF.